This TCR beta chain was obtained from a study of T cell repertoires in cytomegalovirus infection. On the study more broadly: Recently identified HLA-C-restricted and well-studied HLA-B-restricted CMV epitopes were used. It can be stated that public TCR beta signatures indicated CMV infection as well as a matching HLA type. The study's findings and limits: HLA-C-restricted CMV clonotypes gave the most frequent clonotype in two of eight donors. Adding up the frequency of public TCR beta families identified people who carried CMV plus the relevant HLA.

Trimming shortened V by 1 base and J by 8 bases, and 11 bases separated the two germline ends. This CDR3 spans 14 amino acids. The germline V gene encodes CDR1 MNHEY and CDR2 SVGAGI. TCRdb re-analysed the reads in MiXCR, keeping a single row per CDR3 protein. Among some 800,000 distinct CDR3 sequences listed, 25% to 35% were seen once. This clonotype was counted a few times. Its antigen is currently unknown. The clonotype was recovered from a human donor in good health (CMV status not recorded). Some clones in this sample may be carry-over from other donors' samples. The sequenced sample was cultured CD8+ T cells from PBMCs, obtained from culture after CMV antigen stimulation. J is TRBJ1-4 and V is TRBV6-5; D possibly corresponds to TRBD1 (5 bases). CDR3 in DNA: TGTGCCAGCAGTTACTTAGGGACGGAGGAAAAACTGTTTTTT. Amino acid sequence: CASSYLGTEEKLFF.